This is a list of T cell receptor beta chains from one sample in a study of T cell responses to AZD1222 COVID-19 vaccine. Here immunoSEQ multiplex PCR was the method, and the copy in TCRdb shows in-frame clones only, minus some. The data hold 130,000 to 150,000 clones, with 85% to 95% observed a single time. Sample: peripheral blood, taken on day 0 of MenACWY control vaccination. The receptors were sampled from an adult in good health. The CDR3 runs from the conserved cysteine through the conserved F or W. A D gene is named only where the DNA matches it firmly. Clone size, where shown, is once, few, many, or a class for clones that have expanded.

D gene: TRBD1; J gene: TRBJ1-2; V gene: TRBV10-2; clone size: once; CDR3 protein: CASSDGTGGYGYTF; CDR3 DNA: TGCGCCAGCAGTGACGGGACAGGGGGCTATGGCTACACCTTC
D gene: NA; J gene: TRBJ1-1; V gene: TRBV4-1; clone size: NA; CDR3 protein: CASSHELNTEAFF; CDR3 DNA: TGCGCCAGCAGCCACGAGCTGAACACTGAAGCTTTCTTT
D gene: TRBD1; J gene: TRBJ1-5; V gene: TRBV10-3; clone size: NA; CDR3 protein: CAISDPGDRAARELNQPQHF; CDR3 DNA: TGTGCCATCAGTGACCCGGGGGACAGGGCCGCGCGAGAACTCAATCAGCCCCAGCATTTT
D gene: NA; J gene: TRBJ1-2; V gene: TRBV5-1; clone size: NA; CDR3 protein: CASRPALGQWLVYTF; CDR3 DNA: TGCGCCAGCCGCCCCGCACTCGGACAATGGTTGGTCTACACCTTC
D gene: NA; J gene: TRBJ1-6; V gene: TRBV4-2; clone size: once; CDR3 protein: CASSQDRAGSPLHF; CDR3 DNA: TGTGCCAGCAGCCAAGATCGGGCTGGGTCACCCCTCCACTTT
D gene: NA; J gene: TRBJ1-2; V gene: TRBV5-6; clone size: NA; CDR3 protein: CASSLEYGYTF; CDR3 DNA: TGTGCCAGCAGCTTGGAGTATGGCTACACCTTC
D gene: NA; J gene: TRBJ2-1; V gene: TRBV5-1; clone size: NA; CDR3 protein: CASSRGLYNEQFF; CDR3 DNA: TGCGCCAGCAGCAGGGGACTCTACAATGAGCAGTTCTTC
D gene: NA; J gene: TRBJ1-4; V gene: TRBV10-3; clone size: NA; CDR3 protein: CAISSRTNEKLFF; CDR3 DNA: TGTGCCATCAGCTCCCGGACTAATGAAAAACTGTTTTTT
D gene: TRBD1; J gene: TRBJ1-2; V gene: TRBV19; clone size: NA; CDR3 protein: CASSRWDSGNYGYTF; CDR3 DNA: TGTGCCAGTAGTAGATGGGACAGCGGTAACTATGGCTACACCTTC
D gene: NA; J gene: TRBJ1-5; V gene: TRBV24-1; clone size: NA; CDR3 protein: CATSGAGSNQPQHF; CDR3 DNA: TGTGCCACCAGTGGAGCGGGGAGCAATCAGCCCCAGCATTTT
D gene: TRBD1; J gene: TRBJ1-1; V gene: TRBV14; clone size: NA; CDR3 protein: CASSLTGAGGRNEAFF; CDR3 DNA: TGTGCCAGCAGCCTTACGGGGGCAGGGGGCAGGAATGAAGCTTTCTTT
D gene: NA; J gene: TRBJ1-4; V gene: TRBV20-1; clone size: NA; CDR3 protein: CSAYWGQKLFF; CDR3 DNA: TGCAGTGCCTACTGGGGCCAAAAACTGTTTTTT
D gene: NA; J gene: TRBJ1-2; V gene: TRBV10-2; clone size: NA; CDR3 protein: CASSGTRARGYGYTF; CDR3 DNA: TGCGCCAGCAGTGGAACGAGGGCGCGGGGCTATGGCTACACCTTC
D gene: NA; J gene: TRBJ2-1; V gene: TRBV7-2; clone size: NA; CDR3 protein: CASSSGRAHNEQFF; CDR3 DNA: TGTGCCAGCAGCTCGGGACGAGCACATAATGAGCAGTTCTTC
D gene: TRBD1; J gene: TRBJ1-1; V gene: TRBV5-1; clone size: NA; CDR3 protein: CASSPDREYTEAFF; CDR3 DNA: TGCGCCAGCAGCCCGGACAGGGAGTACACTGAAGCTTTCTTT
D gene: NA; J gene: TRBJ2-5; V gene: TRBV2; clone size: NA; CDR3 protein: CASSELGYQETQYF; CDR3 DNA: TGTGCCAGCAGTGAACTCGGTTACCAAGAGACCCAGTACTTC
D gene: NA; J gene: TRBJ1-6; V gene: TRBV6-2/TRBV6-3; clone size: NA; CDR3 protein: CASSYTGPLSPLHF; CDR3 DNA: TGTGCCAGCAGCTATACAGGGCCTCTGTCCCCCCTCCACTTT
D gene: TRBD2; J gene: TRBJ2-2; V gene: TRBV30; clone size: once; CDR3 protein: CAQTGTSEVTGELFF; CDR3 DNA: TGTGCCCAGACCGGGACTAGCGAGGTCACCGGGGAGCTGTTTTTT
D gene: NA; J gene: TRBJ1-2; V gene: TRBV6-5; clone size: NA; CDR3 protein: CASSYEGLVSGYTF; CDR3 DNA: TGTGCCAGCAGTTACGAGGGGTTGGTGAGTGGCTACACCTTC
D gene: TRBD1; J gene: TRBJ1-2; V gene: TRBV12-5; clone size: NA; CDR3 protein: CASGLVATGTGIIVEGKNYGYTF; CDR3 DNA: TGTGCTAGTGGTTTGGTGGCTACCGGGACAGGGATTATTGTAGAGGGGAAAAACTATGGCTACACCTTC
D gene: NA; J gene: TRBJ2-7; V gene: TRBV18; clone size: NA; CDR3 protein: CASSPGQRADEQYF; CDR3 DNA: TGTGCCAGCTCACCCGGACAGAGAGCAGACGAGCAGTACTTC
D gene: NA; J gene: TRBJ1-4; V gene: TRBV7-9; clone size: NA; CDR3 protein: CASSFGPLNEKLFF; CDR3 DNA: TGTGCCAGCAGCTTCGGACCATTAAATGAAAAACTGTTTTTT
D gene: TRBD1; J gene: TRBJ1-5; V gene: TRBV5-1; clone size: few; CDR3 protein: CASSLAGTANQPQHF; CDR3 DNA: TGCGCCAGCAGCTTGGCCGGGACAGCAAATCAGCCCCAGCATTTT
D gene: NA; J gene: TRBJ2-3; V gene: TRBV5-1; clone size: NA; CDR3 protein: CASSLAPDTQYF; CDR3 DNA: TGCGCCAGCAGCTTGGCGCCAGATACGCAGTATTTT
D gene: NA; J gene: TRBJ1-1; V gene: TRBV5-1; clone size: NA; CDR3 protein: CASSLTKGWTEAFF; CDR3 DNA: TGCGCCAGCAGCTTAACGAAGGGGTGGACTGAAGCTTTCTTT
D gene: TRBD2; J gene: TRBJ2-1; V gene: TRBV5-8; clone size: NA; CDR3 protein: CASSSLAPSYNEQFF; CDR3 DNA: TGTGCCAGCAGCTCACTAGCGCCCTCCTACAATGAGCAGTTCTTC
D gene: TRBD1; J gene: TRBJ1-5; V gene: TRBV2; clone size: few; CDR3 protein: CASSNRGSVGNQPQHF; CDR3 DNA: TGTGCCAGCAGTAACAGGGGATCGGTTGGGAATCAGCCCCAGCATTTT
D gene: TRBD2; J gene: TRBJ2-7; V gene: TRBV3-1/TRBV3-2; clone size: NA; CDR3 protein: CASRRAGGPTEQYF; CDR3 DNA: TGTGCCAGCAGGCGTGCGGGAGGGCCGACCGAGCAGTACTTC
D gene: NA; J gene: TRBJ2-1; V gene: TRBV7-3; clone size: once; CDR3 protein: CASSLMGTAGYNEQFF; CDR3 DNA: TGTGCCAGCAGCTTAATGGGGACAGCGGGGTACAATGAGCAGTTCTTC
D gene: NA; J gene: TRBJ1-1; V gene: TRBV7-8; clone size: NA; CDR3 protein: CASSSRTGAEAFF; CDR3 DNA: TGTGCCAGCAGCTCTAGGACCGGGGCTGAAGCTTTCTTT
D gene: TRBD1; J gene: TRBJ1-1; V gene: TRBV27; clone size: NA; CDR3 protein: CASSGQAWNTEAFF; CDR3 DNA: TGTGCCAGCAGTGGACAGGCCTGGAACACTGAAGCTTTCTTT
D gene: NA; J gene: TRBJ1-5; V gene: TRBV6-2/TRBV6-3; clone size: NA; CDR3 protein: CASSTTRGGALQPQHF; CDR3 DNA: TGTGCCAGCAGTACAACTCGTGGGGGGGCTCTACAGCCCCAGCATTTT
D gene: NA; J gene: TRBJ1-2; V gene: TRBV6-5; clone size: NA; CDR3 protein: CATGRWSRDGYTF; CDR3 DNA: TGTGCCACCGGGCGGTGGTCGAGGGATGGCTACACCTTC
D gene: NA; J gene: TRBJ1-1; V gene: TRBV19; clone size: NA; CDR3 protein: CASSTGRHTEAFF; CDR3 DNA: TGTGCCAGTAGCACCGGCAGGCACACTGAAGCTTTCTTT
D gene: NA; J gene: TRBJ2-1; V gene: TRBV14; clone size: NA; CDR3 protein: CASSQEVREFAYNEQFF; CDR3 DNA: TGTGCCAGCAGCCAAGAAGTCCGGGAGTTCGCCTACAATGAGCAGTTCTTC
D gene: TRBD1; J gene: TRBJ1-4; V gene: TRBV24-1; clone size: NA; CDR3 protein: CATSGASGTEEKLFF; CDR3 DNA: TGTGCCACCAGTGGTGCTTCTGGGACAGAAGAAAAACTGTTTTTT
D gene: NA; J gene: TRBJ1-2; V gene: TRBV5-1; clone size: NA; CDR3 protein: CASSLAGTIPPPGYTF; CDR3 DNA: TGCGCCAGCAGCTTGGCAGGGACAATCCCGCCTCCCGGCTACACCTTC
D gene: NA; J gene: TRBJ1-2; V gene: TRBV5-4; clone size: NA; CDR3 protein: CASSLEGTRTNYGYTF; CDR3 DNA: TGTGCCAGCAGCTTGGAGGGGACACGGACTAACTATGGCTACACCTTC
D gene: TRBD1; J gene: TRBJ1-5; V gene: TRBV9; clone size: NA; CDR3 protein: CASSVSDRAGGQPQHF; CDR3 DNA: TGTGCCAGCAGCGTATCGGACAGGGCCGGGGGTCAGCCCCAGCATTTT
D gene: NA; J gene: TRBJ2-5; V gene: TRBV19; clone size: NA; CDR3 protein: CASSISEGTQYF; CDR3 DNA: TGTGCCAGTAGTATATCCGAGGGGACCCAGTACTTC
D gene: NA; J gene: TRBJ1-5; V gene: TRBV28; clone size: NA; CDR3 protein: CASSSLPGTLNQPQHF; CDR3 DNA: TGTGCCAGCAGTTCCCTTCCCGGGACGCTCAATCAGCCCCAGCATTTT
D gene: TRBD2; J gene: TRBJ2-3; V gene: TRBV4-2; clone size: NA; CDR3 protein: CASSQPGTSGSTDTQYF; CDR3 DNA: TGTGCCAGCAGCCAACCTGGGACTAGCGGGAGCACAGATACGCAGTATTTT
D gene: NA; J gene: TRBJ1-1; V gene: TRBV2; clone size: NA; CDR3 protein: CASRADMNTEAFF; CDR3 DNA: TGTGCCAGCCGGGCAGATATGAACACTGAAGCTTTCTTT
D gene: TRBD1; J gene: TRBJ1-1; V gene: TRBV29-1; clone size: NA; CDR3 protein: CSVMGQGNTEAFF; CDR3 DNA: TGCAGCGTTATGGGACAGGGGAACACTGAAGCTTTCTTT
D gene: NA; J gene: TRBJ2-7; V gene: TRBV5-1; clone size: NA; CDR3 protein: CASSLGDLSSYEQYF; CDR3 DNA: TGCGCCAGCAGCCTGGGGGATCTTAGCTCCTACGAGCAGTACTTC
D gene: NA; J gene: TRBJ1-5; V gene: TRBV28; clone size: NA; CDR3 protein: CASSLSAGVQPQHF; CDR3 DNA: TGTGCCAGCAGTTTATCCGCAGGGGTTCAGCCCCAGCATTTT
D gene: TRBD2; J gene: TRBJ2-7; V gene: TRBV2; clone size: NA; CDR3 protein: CASTLGLAERGEQYF; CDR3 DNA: TGTGCCAGCACTTTGGGACTAGCGGAGCGGGGCGAGCAGTACTTC
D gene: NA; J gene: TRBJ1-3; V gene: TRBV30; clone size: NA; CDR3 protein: CAWSRAPANTIYF; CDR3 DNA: TGTGCCTGGAGCCGGGCCCCAGCAAACACCATATATTTT
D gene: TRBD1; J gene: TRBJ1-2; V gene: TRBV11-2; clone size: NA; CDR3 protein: CASSSGWTGAYGYTF; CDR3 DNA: TGTGCCAGCAGCTCGGGGTGGACAGGGGCCTATGGCTACACCTTC
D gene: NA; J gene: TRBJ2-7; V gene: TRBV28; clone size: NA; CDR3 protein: CASSGNRDFSYEQYF; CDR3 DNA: TGTGCCAGCAGTGGTAACAGGGATTTTTCCTACGAGCAGTACTTC
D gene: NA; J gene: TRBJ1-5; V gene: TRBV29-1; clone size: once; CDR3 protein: CSALLGGVNSMMHF; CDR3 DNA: TGCAGCGCCCTGCTGGGGGGGGTAAATTCTATGATGCATTTT
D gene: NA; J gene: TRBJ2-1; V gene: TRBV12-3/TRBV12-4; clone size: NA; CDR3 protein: CASGTGWEQFF; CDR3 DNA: TGTGCCAGCGGAACAGGGTGGGAGCAGTTCTTC
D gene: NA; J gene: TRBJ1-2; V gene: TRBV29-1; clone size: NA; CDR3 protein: CSVEEAPLRGYTF; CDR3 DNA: TGCAGCGTTGAGGAGGCACCCCTGCGGGGCTACACCTTC
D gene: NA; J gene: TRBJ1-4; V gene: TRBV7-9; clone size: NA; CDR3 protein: CASSYDRTTNEKLFF; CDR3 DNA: TGTGCCAGCAGCTACGACAGAACAACTAATGAAAAACTGTTTTTT
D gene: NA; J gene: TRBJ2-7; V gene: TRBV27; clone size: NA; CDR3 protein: CASSPRLLGYGEQYF; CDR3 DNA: TGTGCCAGCAGTCCCAGGCTTCTTGGTTATGGCGAGCAGTACTTC
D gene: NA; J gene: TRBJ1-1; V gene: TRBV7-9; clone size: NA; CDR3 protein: CASSSGTTNLGFF; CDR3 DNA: TGTGCCAGCAGTTCCGGGACCACAAATTTAGGTTTCTTT
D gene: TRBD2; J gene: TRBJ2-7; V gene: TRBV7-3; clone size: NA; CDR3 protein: CASSSGLAGEGNEQYF; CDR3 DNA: TGTGCCAGCAGCTCCGGACTAGCGGGAGAGGGGAACGAGCAGTACTTC
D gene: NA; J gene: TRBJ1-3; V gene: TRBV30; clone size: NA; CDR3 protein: CAWRYRSGNTIYF; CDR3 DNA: TGTGCCTGGCGGTACAGGTCTGGAAACACCATATATTTT